This T cell receptor beta chain appears in the sequencing data of a study of blood T cell repertoires in COVID-19. As for the study in general: PBMCs, B-cell-depleted T cells, or T cells were the source of the cDNA or gDNA that made up the material.

In the authors' workflow: Amplification of reference gene primers was used by the study to estimate nucleated cell counts. Using immunoSEQ multiplex PCR, the repertoire was profiled, and TCRdb retains in-frame clones only, with some absent. D and trimming were read from the DNA, whereas the V and J calls and clone size are those reported in that table. This table has a few hundred thousand clones, 90% appearing once. The CDR3 has 17 residues. With V trimmed by 1 base and J by 4 bases, 11 bases remained unmatched. Germline CDR1 reads SGHKS; CDR2 reads YYEKEE (reference sequence). Patients of the Seattle cohort, enrolled during active infection, were followed longitudinally.

The chain couples TRBV5-5 to TRBJ1-2; 9 nucleotides line up with TRBD1. The sample was peripheral blood. This TCR was sampled from an older woman with COVID-19, enrolled during active disease. CDR3 amino acids: CASSLTFRTQGAYGYTF. The CDR3 coding sequence is TGTGCCAGCAGCTTGACCTTTAGGACACAGGGGGCCTATGGCTACACCTTC. Combining the CDR3 with reference TRBV5-5 and TRBJ1-2 gives the whole variable domain DAGVTQSPTHLIKTRGQQVTLRCSPISGHKSVSWYQQVLGQGPQFIFQYYEKEERGRGNFPDRFSARQFPNYSSELNVNALLLGDSALYLCASSLTFRTQGAYGYTFGSGTRLTVV.